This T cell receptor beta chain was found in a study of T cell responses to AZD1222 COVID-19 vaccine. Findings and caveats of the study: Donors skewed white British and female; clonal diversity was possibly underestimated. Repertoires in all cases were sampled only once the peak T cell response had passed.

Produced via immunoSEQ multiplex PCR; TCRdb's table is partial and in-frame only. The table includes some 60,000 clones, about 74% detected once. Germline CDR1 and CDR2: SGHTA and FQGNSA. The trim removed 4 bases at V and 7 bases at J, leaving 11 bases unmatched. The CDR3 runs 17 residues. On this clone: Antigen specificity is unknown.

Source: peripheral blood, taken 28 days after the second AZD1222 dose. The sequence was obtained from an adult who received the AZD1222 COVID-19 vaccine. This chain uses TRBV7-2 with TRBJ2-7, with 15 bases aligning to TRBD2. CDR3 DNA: TGTGCCAGCAGCTCGGGACTAGCGGGGGGTCGGGGCCTGGAGCAGTACTTC. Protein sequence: CASSSGLAGGRGLEQYF.